The next 16 T cell receptor beta chains were all read from a single sample in a study of monozygotic twins with inflammatory bowel disease. Following a re-call of the 5' RACE reads, TCRdb has one entry per CDR3 protein and lacks DNA. The sample table sets out around 370,000 distinct CDR3 sequences. Sequenced material: blood. The origin of the receptors is a human donor with ulcerative colitis or Crohn's disease, or a healthy co-twin of an affected twin (not recorded which).

The chain carries TRBV7-9 and TRBJ1-6; there is no DNA to check the TCRdb D call of TRBD1. In germline, CDR1 is SEHNR, CDR2 FQNEAQ (reference sequence). The CDR3 consists of 14 residues. CDR3 region: CASSPLGGNSPLHF.

The chain has TRBV11-2 and TRBJ2-2; checking the TCRdb D call of TRBD1 is not possible without DNA. Germline V CDR1 and CDR2: SGHAT, FQNNGV. CDR3 length: 11 residues. CDR3 protein: CASSLRPILFF.

The V and J genes are TRBV19 and TRBJ2-4; TCRdb names TRBD2, which stays unverified in the absence of DNA. The CDR3 has 14 amino acids. Germline CDR1 reads LNHDA; CDR2 reads SQIVND (reference sequence). The CDR3 loop reads CASNGLGLQNIQYF. Supplemented by reference TRBV19 and TRBJ2-4, the full variable domain reads DGGITQSPKYLFRKEGQNVTLSCEQNLNHDAMYWYRQDPGQGLRLIYYSQIVNDFQKGDIAEGYSVSREKKESFPLTVTSAQKNPTAFYLCASNGLGLQNIQYFGAGTRLSVL.

This chain links TRBV5-1 with TRBJ2-1; with no DNA, the TCRdb D assignment of TRBD2 cannot be verified. The CDR3 is 15 residues long. Germline V gene sequence: CDR1 SGHRS, CDR2 YFSETQ. The CDR3 reads CASSLGLASGNEQFF.

V usage is TRBV9 and J usage is TRBJ2-2; TCRdb designates TRBD1, a call that cannot be tested without DNA. The V gene's germline CDR1 is SGDLS and CDR2 YYNGEE. The CDR3 contains 16 residues. CDR3 protein: CASSVTSGANTGELFF.

This chain connects TRBV6-2 or TRBV6-3 to TRBJ2-2; without DNA, the TCRdb call of TRBD2 cannot be checked. The length of the CDR3 is 17 residues. CDR1 and CDR2 from the germline V gene are MNHEY and SVGEGT. Here the CDR3 reads CASRPLGGAANTGELFF.

The chain has TRBV5-5 and TRBJ1-3. CDR1 is SGHKS, CDR2 YYEKEE, per germline (reference sequence). The CDR3 loop spans 14 amino acids. CDR3 in amino acids: CASSGTSSGNTIYF.

The chain is built from TRBV20-1 and TRBJ2-7; TCRdb designates TRBD1, a call that cannot be tested without DNA. This CDR3 spans 15 amino acids. Germline loops: CDR1 DFQATT, CDR2 SNEGSKA (reference sequence). This CDR3 is CSAELGRELVYEQYF.

V is TRBV7-3 and J is TRBJ2-3; there is no DNA to check the TCRdb D call of TRBD2. The CDR3 is made up of 16 amino acids. Germline V gene data show CDR1 as SGHTA and CDR2 as FQGTGA. CDR3: CASSSERGGLLNTQYF.

The chain recombines TRBV5-1 with TRBJ1-5. The CDR3 runs 15 residues. The germline V gene has CDR1 SGHRS and CDR2 YFSETQ. Here the CDR3 reads CASSLSAGHNQPQHF.

The V call is TRBV5-1, the J call TRBJ1-2. CDR1 is SGHRS and CDR2 is YFSETQ in the germline V gene. The CDR3 length is 14 residues. The CDR3 is CASSLAVVNYGYTF.

The chain has TRBV20-1 and TRBJ2-1. The germline V gene has CDR1 DFQATT and CDR2 SNEGSKA (reference sequence). The CDR3 contains 12 residues. CDR3 amino acids: CSARDGHNEQFF.

The CDR3 sequence: CASSLIKESTEAFF. The chain employs TRBV7-2 and TRBJ1-1. CDR1 is SGHTA, CDR2 FQGNSA, per germline. The CDR3 runs 14 residues.

The chain is built from TRBV12-3 or TRBV12-4 and TRBJ2-1; TCRdb gives TRBD1 as the D gene, but with no DNA this cannot be confirmed. The CDR3 sequence is 15 residues long. The CDR3: CASSYRGAGDNEQFF.

The genes are TRBV4-2 and TRBJ2-5; TCRdb's assignment of TRBD1 cannot be checked, as there is no DNA. Germline CDR1 and CDR2: LGHNA and YNFKEQ. This CDR3 spans 16 amino acids. CDR3 amino acids: CASSQERGLPSGTQYF.

J is TRBJ1-2 and V is TRBV7-8. The CDR3 has 19 residues. Germline-derived CDR1 and CDR2 are SGHVS and FQNEAQ. The CDR3 sequence is CASSLDPTPRPQDPNGYTF.